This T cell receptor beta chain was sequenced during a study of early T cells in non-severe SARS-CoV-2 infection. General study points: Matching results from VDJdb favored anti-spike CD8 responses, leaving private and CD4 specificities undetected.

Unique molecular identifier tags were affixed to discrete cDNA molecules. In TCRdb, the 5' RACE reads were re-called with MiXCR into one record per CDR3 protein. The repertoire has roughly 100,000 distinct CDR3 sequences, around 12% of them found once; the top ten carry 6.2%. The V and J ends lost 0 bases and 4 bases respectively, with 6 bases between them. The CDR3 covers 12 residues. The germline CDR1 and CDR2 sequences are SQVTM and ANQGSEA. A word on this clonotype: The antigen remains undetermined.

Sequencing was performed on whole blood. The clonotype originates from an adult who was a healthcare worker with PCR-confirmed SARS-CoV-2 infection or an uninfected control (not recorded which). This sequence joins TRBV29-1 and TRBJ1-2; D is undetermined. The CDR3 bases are TGCAGCGTTGAAGATCTTCTCTATGGCTACACCTTC. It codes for CSVEDLLYGYTF.